The 8 T cell receptor beta chains presented below share a single source sample, sequenced in a study of CD4+ T cells in melanoma. Clones were read by immunoSEQ multiplex PCR, and TCRdb kept only the in-frame ones, dropping some. The sample has 9,000 to 13,000 clones; about 59% are singletons. The specimen sequenced was cells from a culture (not recorded whether cultured in vitro). All receptors derive from a human donor with melanoma.

The V and J genes are TRBV4-2 and TRBJ2-3, with TRBD2 matching over 8 bases. The ends lost 4 bases at V and 1 base at J; junction bases unmatched: 4. CDR1 LGHNA and CDR2 YNFKEQ come from the germline V gene. This CDR3 spans 15 amino acids. The CDR3 coding sequence is TGTGCCAGCAGCCCCGTTAGCGGGGGCACAGATACGCAGTATTTT. Translation: CASSPVSGGTDTQYF.

The chain couples TRBV2 to TRBJ1-1; D call uncertain. V was pared by 9 bases and J by 7 bases, with 15 bases between. Germline V gene lookup returns CDR1 SNHLY and CDR2 FYNNEI. This CDR3 is 12 amino acids long. CDR3 sequence: CASWVALDEAFF. Written as DNA, the CDR3 is TGTGCCAGTTGGGTCGCGCTTGATGAAGCTTTCTTT.

This clone has a handful of counts. This chain uses TRBV5-1 with TRBJ1-2; 9 nucleotides align to TRBD1. The CDR3 consists of 17 residues. Germline trimming cut 4 bases from V and 7 bases from J; bases unmatched to any gene: 17. Per germline, CDR1 SGHRS and CDR2 YFSETQ. The CDR3 is CASSQNPPGQGYSGYTF. The CDR3 DNA reads as TGCGCCAGCAGCCAGAATCCGCCCGGACAGGGGTACTCTGGCTACACCTTC.

This chain connects TRBV2 to TRBJ2-7; the D is unclear. The germline V gene has CDR1 SNHLY and CDR2 FYNNEI. The CDR3 sequence is 12 residues long. Trimming removed 5 bases from V and 6 bases from J, with 11 bases in between. The CDR3: CASSSTVSEQYF. As DNA, the CDR3 is TGTGCCAGCAGTTCGACTGTAAGCGAGCAGTACTTC.

This sequence joins TRBV5-1 and TRBJ1-6; 7 bases are shared with TRBD1. Germline V gives CDR1 SGHRS, CDR2 YFSETQ. The CDR3 spans 15 residues. J lost 6 bases, V lost 0 bases, and 3 bases had no gene match. CDR3 residues: CASSLVGQVNSPLHF. As DNA, the CDR3 is TGCGCCAGCAGCTTGGTCGGACAGGTTAATTCACCCCTCCACTTT.

The rearrangement joins TRBV6-1 to TRBJ1-2; D remains unclear. The germline V gene has CDR1 MNHNS and CDR2 SASEGT. CDR3 length: 13 residues. V dropped 1 base and J dropped 3 bases, with 6 bases sitting between them. CDR3 loop: CASSEGLYYGYTF. For the CDR3, the DNA is TGTGCCAGCAGTGAAGGGCTGTACTATGGCTACACCTTC.

The V call is TRBV10-2, the J call TRBJ2-1; no clear D gene. Germline lookup yields CDR1 WSHSY and CDR2 SAAADI. There are 13 residues in the CDR3. Between the trimmed V and J ends, which lost 7 bases and 8 bases, there was a span of 15 bases. This CDR3 reads CASISSGPYEQFF. The CDR3 coding sequence is TGCGCCAGCATCTCTTCCGGGCCGTATGAGCAGTTCTTC.

The genes are TRBV4-2 and TRBJ2-7, with D possibly TRBD2 on 5 matching bases. The CDR3 consists of 14 residues. CDR1 is LGHNA and CDR2 is YNFKEQ in the germline V gene. Trimming pared 0 bases from V and 6 bases from J, leaving 12 bases between. The CDR3 here is CASSQERGFSEQYF. CDR3 in DNA: TGTGCCAGCAGCCAAGAACGGGGATTTAGCGAGCAGTACTTC.